A single sample gave rise to the 22 T cell receptor beta chains below, sequenced in a study of T cell responses to AZD1222 COVID-19 vaccine. Assay: immunoSEQ multiplex PCR; the TCRdb copy retains only in-frame clones and omits some. The table includes tens of thousands of clones, 88% detected once. Sequencing was performed on peripheral blood, taken on day 0 of AZD1222 vaccination. Receptors were obtained from an adult in good health.

This chain links TRBV7-7 with TRBJ2-5; unclear D gene. Trimming took 5 bases from V and 4 from J, leaving 14 bases between them. The CDR3 covers 14 residues. Germline V gene data show CDR1 as SSHAT and CDR2 as FNYEAQ (reference sequence). CDR3 region: CASSPSRAVETQYF. The CDR3 region has the DNA TGTGCCAGCAGCCCCTCAAGGGCGGTAGAGACCCAGTACTTC.

CDR3 sequence reads: CASSPFDGSQQPQHF. The CDR3 DNA reads TGTGCCAGCAGCCCCTTTGACGGATCCCAACAGCCCCAGCATTTT. V gene TRBV7-3 combines with J gene TRBJ1-5; no reliable D call. CDR1 and CDR2 from the germline V gene are SGHTA and FQGTGA. Trimming stripped 5 bases from V and 7 bases from J, with 18 bases between. The CDR3 contains 15 residues. Full variable domain (remainder filled in from reference TRBV7-3 and TRBJ1-5): GAGVSQTPSNKVTEKGKYVELRCDPISGHTALYWYRQSLGQGPEFLIYFQGTGAADDSGLPNDRFFAVRPEGSVSTLKIQRTERGDSAVYLCASSPFDGSQQPQHFGDGTRLSIL.

J is TRBJ1-5 and V is TRBV19; D may be TRBD1 (6 bases). Germline CDR1 and CDR2: LNHDA and SQIVND (reference sequence). V lost 7 bases to trimming and J lost 2 bases, with 6 bases between them. The CDR3 runs to 12 residues. CDR3 sequence: CASNRGNQPQHF. CDR3 in DNA: TGTGCCAGTAACAGGGGCAATCAGCCCCAGCATTTT.

The chain employs TRBV9 and TRBJ1-2; 10 positions match TRBD1. Germline V gene data show CDR1 as SGDLS and CDR2 as YYNGEE. With V trimmed by 3 bases and J by 7 bases, 6 bases remained unmatched. The CDR3 contains 14 residues. In nucleotides, the CDR3 is TGTGCCAGCAGCGCCCGACAGGGGGCCGGTGGCTACACCTTC. Residues: CASSARQGAGGYTF. Based on the CDR3 plus reference TRBV9 and TRBJ1-2, the full variable domain is DSGVTQTPKHLITATGQRVTLRCSPRSGDLSVYWYQQSLDQGLQFLIQYYNGEERAKGNILERFSAQQFPDLHSELNLSSLELGDSALYFCASSARQGAGGYTFGSGTRLTVV.

This chain connects TRBV30 to TRBJ1-6; maybe TRBD1 (5 bases). CDR3 size: 15 residues. V shed 3 bases and J shed 0 bases, with 9 bases lying between them. The V gene's germline CDR1 is GTSNPN and CDR2 SVGIG (reference sequence). CDR3 coding DNA: TGTGCCTGGAGGATTGACAGCTCCTATAATTCACCCCTCCACTTT. Amino acids: CAWRIDSSYNSPLHF. The whole variable domain, filled in from reference TRBV30 and TRBJ1-6, reads SQTIHQWPATLVQPVGSPLSLECTVEGTSNPNLYWYRQAAGRGLQLLFYSVGIGQISSEVPQNLSASRPQDRQFILSSKKLLLSDSGFYLCAWRIDSSYNSPLHFGNGTRLTVT.

The V call is TRBV4-2, the J call TRBJ2-7; a weak D match, TRBD1 (5 bases). The CDR3 consists of 15 residues. The germline CDR1 and CDR2 sequences are LGHNA and YNFKEQ. Trimming shortened V by 0 bases and J by 0 bases, and 9 bases separated the two germline ends. DNA of the CDR3: TGTGCCAGCAGCCAAGACCTACAGGACTCCTACGAGCAGTACTTC. Translated: CASSQDLQDSYEQYF.

V is TRBV11-2 and J is TRBJ2-5, with TRBD2 matching over 8 bases. V shed 8 bases, J shed 5 bases, and the junction held 10 bases outside the gene matches. The V gene's germline CDR1 is SGHAT and CDR2 FQNNGV. CDR3 length: 14 amino acids. In DNA, the CDR3 is TGTGCCAGCGCGTCGGGAGGGGTTGGGGAGACCCAGTACTTC. It specifies CASASGGVGETQYF. Looking up the rest from reference TRBV11-2 and TRBJ2-5 gives the full variable domain: EAGVAQSPRYKIIEKRQSVAFWCNPISGHATLYWYQQILGQGPKLLIQFQNNGVVDDSQLPKDRFSAERLKGVDSTLKIQPAKLEDSAVYLCASASGGVGETQYFGPGTRLLVL.

This clone appeared a single time. The rearrangement joins TRBV15 to TRBJ2-1, with 9 nucleotides matching TRBD2. The CDR3 loop spans 17 amino acids. Germline V gene data show CDR1 as LNHNV and CDR2 as YYDKDF (reference sequence). V lost 8 bases to trimming and J lost 7 bases; unmatched junction nucleotides: 18. The CDR3 DNA follows: TGTGCCACCCGACTAGCAGCCAGTAGCGGGAGAAAGAATGAGCAGTTCTTC. Translation gives CATRLAASSGRKNEQFF.

This clone appeared once. V gene TRBV27 combines with J gene TRBJ2-7; D uncertain. Germline V gene lookup returns CDR1 MNHEY and CDR2 SMNVEV (reference sequence). V lost 6 bases to trimming and J lost 0 bases, with 15 bases between them. The CDR3 has 15 amino acids. CDR3 bases: TGTGCCAGCAGGAAATTCGGACCCGACTCCTACGAGCAGTACTTC. Encoded protein: CASRKFGPDSYEQYF.

The chain has TRBV2 and TRBJ1-5; 11 positions match TRBD1. The CDR3 contains 17 residues. The V gene end was trimmed by 6 bases and the J gene end by 5 bases; junction bases not matched to a gene: 12. Germline V CDR1 and CDR2: SNHLY, FYNNEI. The chain's CDR3 is CASRGTGGFGFDQPQHF. The DNA of the CDR3 is TGTGCCAGCAGAGGGACAGGGGGTTTTGGATTCGATCAGCCCCAGCATTTT.

The rearrangement uses TRBV5-1 and TRBJ1-2, with unresolved D. The CDR3 consists of 12 residues. Looked up from germline, CDR1 is SGHRS and CDR2 is YFSETQ. V was clipped by 0 bases and J by 7 bases, with 7 bases between them. CDR3 in amino acids: CASSLGEGGYTF. The CDR3 bases are TGCGCCAGCAGCTTGGGGGAGGGTGGCTACACCTTC. Combining the CDR3 with reference TRBV5-1 and TRBJ1-2 gives the whole variable domain KAGVTQTPRYLIKTRGQQVTLSCSPISGHRSVSWYQQTPGQGLQFLFEYFSETQRNKGNFPGRFSGRQFSNSRSEMNVSTLELGDSALYLCASSLGEGGYTFGSGTRLTVV.

The chain carries TRBV4-1 and TRBJ2-5; 8 nucleotides line up with TRBD2. This CDR3 comprises 18 residues. In germline, CDR1 is MGHRA, CDR2 YSYEKL. V shed 0 bases and J 2 bases; nucleotides not matched to a gene: 11. The DNA of the CDR3 is TGCGCCAGCAGCCAAGATATTTCGCTAGCGGGCGGGCAAGAGACCCAGTACTTC. The encoded protein is CASSQDISLAGGQETQYF.

About this clone itself: Its ends do not fully match the called genes, so a read error is possible. V is TRBV7-2 and J is TRBJ1-4; D unclear. The germline V gene has CDR1 SGHTA and CDR2 FQGNSA. The CDR3 spans 14 residues. The CDR3 DNA follows: TGTGCCAGCAGTTTAGGCCTCGGAGGTGAAAAACTGTTTTTT. This codes for CASSLGLGGEKLFF.

The chain employs TRBV19 and TRBJ1-5; a weak D match, TRBD1 (5 bases). The CDR3 extends over 15 amino acids. Per the germline V gene, CDR1 is LNHDA and CDR2 is SQIVND (reference sequence). Trimming took 7 bases from V and 4 from J, leaving 17 bases between them. CDR3 amino acids: CASTASGTANQPQHF. CDR3 nucleotides: TGTGCCAGTACCGCGTCCGGGACCGCTAATCAGCCCCAGCATTTT.

V gene TRBV28 combines with J gene TRBJ1-4; D is perhaps TRBD1 (6 bases). Germline lookup yields CDR1 MDHEN and CDR2 SYDVKM. This CDR3 region has 14 residues. Deletions cut 4 bases from V and 4 bases from J, with 10 bases between. The CDR3 nucleotides are TGTGCCAGCAGTTCCGGACAGATTAATGAAAAACTGTTTTTT. This sequence encodes CASSSGQINEKLFF.

This rearrangement joins TRBV6-5 to TRBJ2-1; 7 positions agree with TRBD1. Trimming removed 5 bases from V and 10 bases from J; junction bases left unmatched: 8. The CDR3 length is 13 residues. From germline, CDR1 is MNHEY and CDR2 SVGAGI. CDR3 in DNA: TGTGCCAGCAGTCGACCACTGACAGGGGAGCAGTTCTTC. It yields the protein CASSRPLTGEQFF.

The chain uses TRBV7-8 and TRBJ1-1, with TRBD1 matching 7 bases. Germline V lookup: CDR1 SGHVS, CDR2 FQNEAQ. The V gene end was trimmed by 1 base and the J gene end by 4 bases; junction bases not matched to a gene: 12. The length of the CDR3 is 17 residues. CDR3 nucleotides: TGTGCCAGCAGCTTAGGTCTAAGACAGGGCAGCAGCACTGAAGCTTTCTTT. This translates into CASSLGLRQGSSTEAFF.

The chain joins TRBV7-8 to TRBJ2-1, with 9 positions matching TRBD2. CDR1 SGHVS and CDR2 FQNEAQ come from the germline V gene. V trimming: 3 bases; J trimming: 0 bases; junction bases outside the gene matches: 9. CDR3 length: 18 residues. CDR3 protein: CASSLDRLAVSSYNEQFF. CDR3 DNA: TGTGCCAGCAGCTTGGACAGACTAGCGGTAAGCTCCTACAATGAGCAGTTCTTC.

The chain carries TRBV3-1 (or the pseudogene TRBV3-2) and TRBJ2-1; TRBD2 might be the D (6 bases). Trimming removed 6 bases from V and 2 bases from J, with 17 bases in between. Germline V gene lookup returns CDR1 LGHDT and CDR2 YNNKEL (reference sequence). The CDR3 is 16 residues long. CDR3 sequence reads: CASSQYSGRAYNEQFF. For the CDR3, the DNA is TGTGCCAGCAGTCAGTATAGCGGCCGGGCCTACAATGAGCAGTTCTTC.

The chain uses TRBV7-2 and TRBJ2-2; D might be TRBD1 (6 bases). In germline, CDR1 is SGHTA, CDR2 FQGNSA. V gave up 3 bases and J gave up 6 bases, with 8 bases separating them. The length of the CDR3 is 13 residues. The CDR3 DNA follows: TGTGCCAGCAGCTTCTGGACAGCCGGGGAGCTGTTTTTT. Protein product: CASSFWTAGELFF.

The chain carries TRBV7-9 and TRBJ1-6, with D tentatively TRBD1 (5 bases). Trimming stripped 5 bases from V and 9 bases from J, with 11 bases between. Germline V gives CDR1 SEHNR, CDR2 FQNEAQ (reference sequence). This CDR3 has 13 amino acids. This CDR3 reads CASSPGTFSPLHF. The CDR3 DNA is TGTGCCAGCAGCCCCGGGACGTTTTCACCCCTCCACTTT.

There are a few counts of this clone. The chain is built from TRBV2 and TRBJ2-7; a weak D match, TRBD2 (5 bases). V dropped 4 bases and J dropped 4 bases, with 8 bases sitting between them. This CDR3 spans 12 amino acids. CDR1 and CDR2 (germline): SNHLY, FYNNEI. CDR3 sequence: CASSVREYEQYF. The CDR3 bases are TGTGCCAGCAGTGTCCGGGAATACGAGCAGTACTTC.